This is a list of T cell receptor beta chains from one sample in a study of blood T cell repertoires in COVID-19. The data were produced by immunoSEQ multiplex PCR, yet TCRdb's version contains in-frame clones alone and is incomplete. The table includes under 30,000 clones, 87% detected once. Sequencing was done on a sample of peripheral blood. The receptors come from a human donor in a cohort sampled during active COVID-19. The CDR3 runs from the conserved cysteine through the conserved F or W. D genes are given only for firm matches. Only part of the rows carry a size: once, few, many, or a class if the clone is expanded.

cdr3_aa,cdr3_nt,clone_size,d_call,j_call,v_call
CASSLVGVYEQYF,TGTGCCAGCAGCTTAGTCGGGGTCTACGAGCAGTACTTC,.,.,TRBJ2-7,TRBV7-9
CASSSGNQETQYF,TGTGCCAGCAGCAGCGGGAACCAAGAGACCCAGTACTTC,.,TRBD2,TRBJ2-5,TRBV7-7
CASSNLRWDRVNRGNQPQHF,TGTGCCAGTAGCAACCTTCGGTGGGACAGGGTGAATCGGGGCAATCAGCCCCAGCATTTT,.,TRBD1,TRBJ1-5,TRBV19
CASSQVWTSGSNYEQYF,TGCGCCAGCAGCCAAGTTTGGACTAGCGGGAGTAACTACGAGCAGTACTTC,few,TRBD2,TRBJ2-7,TRBV4-1
CASGVPGRVNQPQHF,TGTGCTAGTGGTGTCCCAGGGAGGGTCAATCAGCCCCAGCATTTT,.,.,TRBJ1-5,TRBV12-5
CAISESGQGMVETQYF,TGTGCCATCAGTGAGTCTGGACAGGGAATGGTGGAGACCCAGTACTTC,.,TRBD1,TRBJ2-5,TRBV10-3
CASSTNPSNTGELFF,TGTGCCAGCAGCACTAACCCAAGTAACACCGGGGAGCTGTTTTTT,.,.,TRBJ2-2,TRBV7-9
CASSQAPTSGIYEQYF,TGCGCCAGCAGCCAAGCCCCCACTAGCGGGATCTACGAGCAGTACTTC,.,TRBD2,TRBJ2-7,TRBV4-1
CASSSPVAGETQYF,TGCGCCAGCAGCTCGCCGGTGGCAGGCGAGACCCAGTACTTC,once,.,TRBJ2-5,TRBV5-1
CASSPRRGAANTEAFF,TGTGCCAGCTCACCACGGCGGGGGGCTGCGAACACTGAAGCTTTCTTT,.,.,TRBJ1-1,TRBV18
CASSQQGKGAIGVAFF,TGTGCCAGCAGCCAACAGGGGAAAGGGGCCATAGGTGTAGCTTTCTTT,.,.,TRBJ1-1,TRBV14
CTSSQTQAPYEQYF,TGCACCAGCAGCCAGACGCAGGCCCCCTACGAGCAGTACTTC,.,.,TRBJ2-7,TRBV1
CASSSARGVYTGNTIYF,TGTGCCAGCAGCTCGGCGCGGGGGGTCTACACTGGAAACACCATATATTTT,.,.,TRBJ1-3,TRBV7-8
CASSLAGGLSSTDTQYF,TGTGCCAGCAGCTTAGCGGGGGGGCTTTCTAGCACAGATACGCAGTATTTT,.,.,TRBJ2-3,TRBV7-6
CAISDRDTQYF,TGTGCCATCAGTGATCGGGATACGCAGTATTTT,.,.,TRBJ2-3,TRBV10-3
CASSYSGLAGVYNEQFF,TGTGCCAGCAGTTACTCGGGACTAGCGGGGGTTTACAATGAGCAGTTCTTC,.,TRBD2,TRBJ2-1,TRBV6-2/TRBV6-3
CASVLGRGNQPQHF,TGTGCCAGCGTTCTGGGTCGGGGCAATCAGCCCCAGCATTTT,once,.,TRBJ1-5,TRBV27
CASSLVSGVRNEQYF,TGTGCCAGCAGCTTAGTATCGGGGGTTCGGAACGAGCAGTACTTC,.,.,TRBJ2-7,TRBV7-6
CASSELDRSNQPQHF,TGTGCCAGCAGTGAACTCGACAGGTCTAATCAGCCCCAGCATTTT,.,.,TRBJ1-5,TRBV6-1
CASSPELGRSTSNEQFF,TGTGCCAGCAGCCCCGAACTCGGCAGGTCAACCTCCAATGAGCAGTTCTTC,.,.,TRBJ2-1,TRBV4-2
CASSSRGGGYNEQFF,TGTGCCAGCAGCTCTCGGGGCGGGGGGTACAATGAGCAGTTCTTC,.,TRBD2,TRBJ2-1,TRBV6-4
CASSLNSGLAGGETQYF,TGTGCCAGCAGCCTGAATTCGGGACTAGCGGGAGGAGAGACCCAGTACTTC,.,TRBD2,TRBJ2-5,TRBV7-9
CASSLTGARGYTF,TGTGCCAGCAGTTTAACTGGGGCGCGTGGCTACACCTTC,.,.,TRBJ1-2,TRBV12-3/TRBV12-4
CASSLSGGPSYEQYF,TGTGCCAGCAGCCTTAGCGGGGGTCCCTCCTACGAGCAGTACTTC,once,TRBD2,TRBJ2-7,TRBV14
CASRDQRVQYF,TGTGCCAGCAGAGACCAGCGTGTGCAGTACTTC,.,.,TRBJ2-7,TRBV2
CASIQGAAKNIQYF,TGTGCCAGCATACAGGGGGCGGCCAAAAACATTCAGTACTTC,.,TRBD1,TRBJ2-4,TRBV2
CASGADSYEQYF,TGTGCCAGCGGGGCTGACTCCTACGAGCAGTACTTC,.,.,TRBJ2-7,TRBV6-5
CASSLLVGGSTDTQYF,TGTGCCAGCAGCTTGCTCGTGGGGGGGTCCACAGATACGCAGTATTTT,.,TRBD2,TRBJ2-3,TRBV5-6
CASSEARGKRNQPQHF,TGTGCCAGCAGTGAAGCCAGGGGCAAAAGGAATCAGCCCCAGCATTTT,.,.,TRBJ1-5,TRBV6-1
CASSAGTGVGEAFF,TGTGCCAGCAGTGCCGGGACGGGGGTAGGGGAAGCTTTCTTT,.,.,TRBJ1-1,TRBV9
CASSMERGGDTQYF,TGTGCCAGTAGTATGGAGCGGGGGGGAGATACGCAGTATTTT,.,TRBD2,TRBJ2-3,TRBV19
CASSWARGGETQYF,TGTGCCAGCAGTTGGGCCCGGGGAGGGGAGACCCAGTACTTC,.,TRBD2,TRBJ2-5,TRBV27
CASSDTDRANTIYF,TGTGCCAGCAGTGATACCGACAGGGCGAACACCATATATTTT,few,TRBD1,TRBJ1-3,TRBV6-1
CASSLVASAPTDTQYF,TGCGCCAGCAGCTTGGTGGCGAGCGCACCCACAGATACGCAGTATTTT,.,.,TRBJ2-3,TRBV5-1